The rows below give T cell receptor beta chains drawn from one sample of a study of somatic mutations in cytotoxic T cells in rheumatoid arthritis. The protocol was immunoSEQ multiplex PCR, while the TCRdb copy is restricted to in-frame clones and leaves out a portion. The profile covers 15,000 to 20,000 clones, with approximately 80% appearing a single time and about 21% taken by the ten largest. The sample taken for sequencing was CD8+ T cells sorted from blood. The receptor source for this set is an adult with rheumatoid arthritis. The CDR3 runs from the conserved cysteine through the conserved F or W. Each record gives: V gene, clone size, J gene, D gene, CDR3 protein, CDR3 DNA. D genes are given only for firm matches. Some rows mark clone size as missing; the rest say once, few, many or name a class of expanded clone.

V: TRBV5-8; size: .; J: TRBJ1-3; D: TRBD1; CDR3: CASSKTGGAGTDFAGNTIYF; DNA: TGTGCCAGCAGCAAAACTGGGGGCGCCGGGACAGACTTTGCCGGAAACACCATATATTTT
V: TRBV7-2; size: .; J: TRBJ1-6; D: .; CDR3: CASSLGGFDNSPLHF; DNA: TGTGCCAGCAGCTTGGGAGGGTTCGATAATTCACCCCTCCACTTT
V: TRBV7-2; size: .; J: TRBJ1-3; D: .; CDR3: CASSPGGGVGNTIYF; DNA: TGTGCCAGCAGCCCCGGAGGGGGGGTTGGAAACACCATATATTTT
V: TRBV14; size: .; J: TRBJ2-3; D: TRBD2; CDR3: CASSSPRLAVGTDTQYF; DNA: TGTGCCAGCAGCTCCCCGAGACTAGCTGTTGGCACAGATACGCAGTATTTT
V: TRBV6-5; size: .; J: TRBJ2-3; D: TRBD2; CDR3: CASMGLAGPTDTQYF; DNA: TGTGCCAGCATGGGGCTAGCGGGACCCACAGATACGCAGTATTTT
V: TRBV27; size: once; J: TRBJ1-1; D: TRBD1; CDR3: CASGGATGGTFF; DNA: TGTGCCAGCGGAGGGGCCACAGGGGGAACTTTCTTT
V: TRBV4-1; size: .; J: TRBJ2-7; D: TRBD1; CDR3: CASSHPQGDSSYEQYF; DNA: TGCGCCAGCAGCCACCCGCAGGGGGATAGCTCCTACGAGCAGTACTTC
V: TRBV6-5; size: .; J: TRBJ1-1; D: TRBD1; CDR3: CASSYSPGTEVEAFF; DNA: TGTGCCAGCAGTTACTCTCCCGGGACAGAGGTTGAAGCTTTCTTT
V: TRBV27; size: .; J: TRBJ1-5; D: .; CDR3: CASSLSVDQPQHF; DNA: TGTGCCAGCAGTTTATCGGTAGATCAGCCCCAGCATTTT
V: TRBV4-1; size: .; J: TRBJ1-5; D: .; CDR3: CASSQQSTGQPQHF; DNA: TGCGCCAGCAGCCAGCAGAGTACCGGCCAGCCCCAGCATTTT
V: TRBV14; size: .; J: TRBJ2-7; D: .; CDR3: CASSQLGLGREQYF; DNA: TGTGCCAGCAGCCAATTAGGACTTGGAAGGGAGCAGTACTTC
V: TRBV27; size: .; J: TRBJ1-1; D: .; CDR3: CASSLSPNTEAFF; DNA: TGTGCCAGCAGTTTATCTCCGAACACTGAAGCTTTCTTT
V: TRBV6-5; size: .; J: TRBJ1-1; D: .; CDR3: CASSYGLGTEAFF; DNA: TGTGCCAGCAGTTACGGGTTGGGGACTGAAGCTTTCTTT
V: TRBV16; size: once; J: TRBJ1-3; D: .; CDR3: CASSRPPFSGNTIYF; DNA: TGTGCCAGCAGCCGTCCGCCGTTCTCTGGAAACACCATATATTTT
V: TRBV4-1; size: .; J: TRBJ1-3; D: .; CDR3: CASSQMTISGNTIYF; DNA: TGCGCCAGCAGCCAGATGACAATCTCTGGAAACACCATATATTTT
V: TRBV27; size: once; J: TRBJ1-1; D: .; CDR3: CASSLSGVWGEAFF; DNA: TGTGCCAGCAGTTTATCCGGGGTATGGGGTGAAGCTTTCTTT
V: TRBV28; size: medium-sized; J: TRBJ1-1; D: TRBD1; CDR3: CASRAGQAGYEAFF; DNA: TGTGCCAGCAGGGCAGGACAGGCTGGGTATGAAGCTTTCTTT
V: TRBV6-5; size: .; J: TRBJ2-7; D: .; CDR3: CASSYQDSSAPYEQYF; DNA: TGTGCCAGCAGTTACCAGGACAGCTCAGCCCCCTACGAGCAGTACTTC
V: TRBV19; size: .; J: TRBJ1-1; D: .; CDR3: CASSATGKKPEAFF; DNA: TGTGCCAGTAGTGCAACAGGGAAGAAACCTGAAGCTTTCTTT
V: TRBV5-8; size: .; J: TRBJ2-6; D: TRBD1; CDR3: CASSPTAGTGFTGANVLTF; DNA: TGTGCCAGCAGCCCGACCGCCGGGACAGGGTTCACTGGGGCCAACGTCCTGACTTTC
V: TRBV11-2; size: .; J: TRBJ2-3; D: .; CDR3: CASSLSGRSVTDTQYF; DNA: TGTGCCAGCAGCTTAAGTGGGAGGAGCGTCACAGATACGCAGTATTTT
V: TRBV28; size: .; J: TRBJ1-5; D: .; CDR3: CASSLPGGFSNQPQHF; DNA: TGTGCCAGCAGTCTCCCCGGGGGTTTTAGCAATCAGCCCCAGCATTTT
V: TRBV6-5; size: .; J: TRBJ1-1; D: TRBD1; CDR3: CASSYSVQGGNEAFF; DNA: TGTGCCAGCAGTTACTCGGTTCAGGGGGGGAATGAAGCTTTCTTT
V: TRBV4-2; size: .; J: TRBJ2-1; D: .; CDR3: CASSQETGLNNEQFF; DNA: TGTGCCAGCAGCCAAGAGACGGGCCTCAACAATGAGCAGTTCTTC
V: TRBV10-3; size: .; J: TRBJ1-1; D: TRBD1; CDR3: CAIRGQGNTEAFF; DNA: TGTGCCATCAGAGGACAGGGTAACACTGAAGCTTTCTTT
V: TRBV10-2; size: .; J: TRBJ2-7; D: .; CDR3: CASSTQYEQYF; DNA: TGCGCCAGCAGCACTCAATACGAGCAGTACTTC
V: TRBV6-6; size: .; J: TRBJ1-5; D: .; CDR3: CASSYTRSGFDQPQHF; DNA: TGTGCCAGCAGTTACACTCGCTCGGGTTTTGATCAGCCCCAGCATTTT
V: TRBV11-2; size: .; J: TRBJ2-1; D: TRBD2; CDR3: CASSPAGLAGGFNEQFF; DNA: TGTGCCAGCAGCCCCGCGGGACTAGCGGGAGGCTTTAATGAGCAGTTCTTC
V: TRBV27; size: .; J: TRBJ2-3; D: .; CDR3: CASSLGGPDTQYF; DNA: TGTGCCAGCAGTTTAGGGGGGCCAGATACGCAGTATTTT
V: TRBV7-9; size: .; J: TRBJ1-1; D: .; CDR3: CASSPTGTLPNTEAFF; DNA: TGTGCCAGCAGCCCCACCGGGACTTTGCCGAACACTGAAGCTTTCTTT
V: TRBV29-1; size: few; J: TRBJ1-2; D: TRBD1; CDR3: CSVAGYRGDYGYTF; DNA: TGCAGCGTTGCTGGATACAGGGGGGACTATGGCTACACCTTC